Listed below are T cell receptor beta chains from one sample, sequenced in a study of blood T cell repertoires in COVID-19. TCRdb's table, derived via immunoSEQ multiplex PCR, lists solely in-frame clones and lacks some. There are hundreds of thousands of clones in the sample; 85% to 90% occur only once, and about 8% lies in the top ten. Sequenced material: peripheral blood. These TCRs come from a woman between 50 and 59 years old with COVID-19, enrolled during active disease. Each CDR3 is given with its conserved first and last residue. The D gene is left open where the match is weak. The size of a clone is reported for some rows only, either as once, few or many, or as a class for expanded clones.

j_call,clone_size,v_call,d_call,cdr3_nt,cdr3_aa
TRBJ1-2,NA,TRBV15,NA,TGTGCCACCAGCAGAGACAGGGGAGGGTATGGCTACACCTTC,CATSRDRGGYGYTF
TRBJ1-6,NA,TRBV27,NA,TGTGCCAGCAGTTTAAGTAGAAAGGGGAATTCACCCCTCCACTTT,CASSLSRKGNSPLHF
TRBJ1-5,NA,TRBV2,NA,TGTGCCAGCAGCGCTCAGGGGTTGAGAGGTCAGCCCCAGCATTTT,CASSAQGLRGQPQHF
TRBJ1-2,NA,TRBV3-1/TRBV3-2,TRBD1,TGTGCCGCCACAGGGGGCACGGGCGGCTACACCTTC,CAATGGTGGYTF
TRBJ1-2,NA,TRBV10-3,TRBD1,TGTGCCATCAGCTCTTCGGACAGGGGATATATCGGCTACACCTTC,CAISSSDRGYIGYTF
TRBJ2-5,NA,TRBV5-1,TRBD2,TGCGCCAGCAGCGTAACTAGCGGGGGGGCACAAGAGACCCAGTACTTC,CASSVTSGGAQETQYF
TRBJ2-1,NA,TRBV15,NA,TGTGCCACCCTAAAGGGGGCGGGGTACAATGAGCAGTTCTTC,CATLKGAGYNEQFF
TRBJ2-2,NA,TRBV28,TRBD2,TGTGCCAGCAGCCGCCCGGGACTAGCGGGGCAGACCGGGGAGCTGTTTTTT,CASSRPGLAGQTGELFF
TRBJ1-2,NA,TRBV6-5,TRBD1,TGTGCCAGCAGCCGGACAGGGGACGGCTACACCTTC,CASSRTGDGYTF
TRBJ2-7,NA,TRBV12-3/TRBV12-4,NA,TGTGCCAGCCGGGACCAGGGGGGCGAGCAGTACTTC,CASRDQGGEQYF
TRBJ1-1,NA,TRBV14,TRBD1,TGTGCCAGCAGCCAAGGGGACAGAAGCGTGGAAGCTTTCTTT,CASSQGDRSVEAFF
TRBJ2-5,NA,TRBV7-9,TRBD1,TGTGCCAGCAGCTCCCCGGGACAGGGGATGGGGACCCAGTACTTC,CASSSPGQGMGTQYF
TRBJ1-1,NA,TRBV19,TRBD1,TGTGCCAGTAGGACAGGGCCCTACACTGAAGCTTTCTTT,CASRTGPYTEAFF
TRBJ2-7,NA,TRBV19,TRBD1,TGTGCCAGTAGTTCGGGAACAGGGGGAACTCTCGGCGAGCAGTACTTC,CASSSGTGGTLGEQYF
TRBJ1-1,NA,TRBV11-2,TRBD1,TGTGCCAGCAGCTTCGGACAGGGTAAAGCTTTCTTT,CASSFGQGKAFF
TRBJ1-1,NA,TRBV6-1,NA,TGTGCCAGCAGGGGAGGGACATCCACGGGGGCTGAAGCTTTCTTT,CASRGGTSTGAEAFF
TRBJ1-5,NA,TRBV3-1/TRBV3-2,NA,TGTGCCAGCAGCCTTCGACTTAAGGAGAGGCGGAGTGGCAATCAGCCCCAGCATTTT,CASSLRLKERRSGNQPQHF
TRBJ2-1,NA,TRBV29-1,TRBD2,TGCAGCACTAGCGCGAGCTCCTACAATGAGCAGTTCTTC,CSTSASSYNEQFF
TRBJ2-7,NA,TRBV5-6,NA,TGTGCCAGCACCCTGGGGCGGCACTACGAGCAGTACTTC,CASTLGRHYEQYF
TRBJ1-2,NA,TRBV5-1,NA,TGCGCCAGCAGCTTCGTCAGGGTAGGTAGTGGCTACACCTTC,CASSFVRVGSGYTF
TRBJ2-1,NA,TRBV3-1/TRBV3-2,TRBD2,TGTGCCAGCAGCCTCCGGACTAGCGGGACCCATGAGCAGTTCTTC,CASSLRTSGTHEQFF
TRBJ1-4,few,TRBV3-1/TRBV3-2,TRBD1,TGTGCCAGCAGCCAAGGGACAGGGGATGAAAAACTGTTTTTT,CASSQGTGDEKLFF
TRBJ2-5,NA,TRBV9,TRBD1,TGTGCCAGCAGCGTAGGGACAGGGGGCCGGGAGACCCAGTACTTC,CASSVGTGGRETQYF
TRBJ1-1,NA,TRBV18,TRBD1,TGTGCCAGCTCACCGTCGAGGGACAGTGCAGCTTTCTTT,CASSPSRDSAAFF
TRBJ1-4,NA,TRBV5-8,TRBD1,TGTGCCAGCAGCTTGGGCCTACGACGGGGACAGGAAAAACTGTTTTTT,CASSLGLRRGQEKLFF
TRBJ2-7,NA,TRBV4-1,NA,TGCGCCAGCAGCCCCTACGAGGTAGGGGGCTACGAGCAGTACTTC,CASSPYEVGGYEQYF
TRBJ1-2,NA,TRBV9,NA,TGTGCCAGCAGCCAGACAGGAAACTATGGCTACACCTTC,CASSQTGNYGYTF
TRBJ1-3,NA,TRBV2,NA,TGTGCCAGCAGTGTGTACAGGGCTGGAAACACCATATATTTT,CASSVYRAGNTIYF
TRBJ2-3,once,TRBV4-2,NA,TGTGCCAGCAGCCCCGGACTTGTAACGTCTAGCACAGATACGCAGTATTTT,CASSPGLVTSSTDTQYF
TRBJ1-2,NA,TRBV10-3,NA,TGTGCCATCGAAGGCAGCGACTATGGCTACACCTTC,CAIEGSDYGYTF
TRBJ2-7,once,TRBV7-8,TRBD1,TGTGCCAGCAGCTTAGGGCCCGGGACAGACTACGAGCAGTACTTC,CASSLGPGTDYEQYF
TRBJ1-2,NA,TRBV15,NA,TGTGCCACCAGCAGAGGGGCGGGTGTTGGGAGCGCCTATGGCTACACCTTC,CATSRGAGVGSAYGYTF
TRBJ2-6,once,TRBV19,NA,TGTGCCACTCACTCCGGGAGCTCTGGGGCCAACGTCCTGACTTTC,CATHSGSSGANVLTF
TRBJ2-3,once,TRBV3-1/TRBV3-2,NA,TGTGCCAGCAGCCCGCAGGGGGATACGCAGTATTTT,CASSPQGDTQYF
TRBJ1-2,many,TRBV30,NA,TGTGCCTGGACCCGGGGCAGGGACTCGAACTATGGCTACACCTTC,CAWTRGRDSNYGYTF
TRBJ2-1,few,TRBV4-1,TRBD2,TGCGCCAGCAGCCAAGTCCAGCGGGGGGCTTACAATGAGCAGTTCTTC,CASSQVQRGAYNEQFF
TRBJ1-1,NA,TRBV11-2,NA,TGTGCCAGCAGCTTAAGAGGGTTGGCTAACACTGAAGCTTTCTTT,CASSLRGLANTEAFF
TRBJ1-2,NA,TRBV5-4,TRBD1,TGTGCCAGCAGCTTGCTCCGGGACAGGGGGCTCTATGGCTACACCTTC,CASSLLRDRGLYGYTF
TRBJ2-5,NA,TRBV10-2,NA,TGCGCCAGCAGTCTTGAGGGCAGGACCCAGTACTTC,CASSLEGRTQYF
TRBJ1-2,NA,TRBV5-6,TRBD1,TGTGCCAGCAGGCTGACAGGGCACTATGGCTACACCTTC,CASRLTGHYGYTF
TRBJ1-1,NA,TRBV5-4,NA,TGTGCCAGCAGCCCCGACATTCTGAACACTGAAGCTTTCTTT,CASSPDILNTEAFF
TRBJ2-7,once,TRBV10-3,NA,TGTGCCATCAGTGATTCCGGGTCTATTGTTTCATCGCCCTACGAGCAGTACTTC,CAISDSGSIVSSPYEQYF
TRBJ1-2,NA,TRBV13,NA,TGTGCCAGCAGCCGTACAGGGATTTATGGCTACACCTTC,CASSRTGIYGYTF
TRBJ1-1,NA,TRBV5-1,NA,TGCGCCAGCACGGGGAACACTGAAGCTTTCTTT,CASTGNTEAFF
TRBJ1-5,NA,TRBV4-1,NA,TGCGCCAGCAGCCCTTCAGTTAATCAGCCCCAGCATTTT,CASSPSVNQPQHF
TRBJ1-1,few,TRBV5-1,TRBD1,TGCGCCAGCAGTACAGGACAGGGCTACACTGAAGCTTTCTTT,CASSTGQGYTEAFF
TRBJ2-2,few,TRBV27,TRBD2,TGTGCCAGCAGTCCCGGGACTAGCGGTAACACCGGGGAGCTGTTTTTT,CASSPGTSGNTGELFF
TRBJ1-2,NA,TRBV5-1,NA,TGCGCCAGCAGCCCGTACGGCGTTCAGGGGTTTATGTATGGCTACACCTTC,CASSPYGVQGFMYGYTF
TRBJ1-1,NA,TRBV5-1,TRBD1,TGCGCCAGCAGCTTGGCGACAGGGGAGTGTCCTGAAGCTTTCTTT,CASSLATGECPEAFF
TRBJ1-1,once,TRBV25-1,NA,TGTGCCAGCAGTGAAGGGGGCGGCAAGATTACCCCTGAAGCTTTCTTT,CASSEGGGKITPEAFF
TRBJ1-2,NA,TRBV30,NA,TGTGCCTGGAGCTGGAGGAGGGACCATGGCTACACCTTC,CAWSWRRDHGYTF
TRBJ2-1,once,TRBV27,TRBD2,TGTGCCAGCAGACCCTCTAGCGGGGGTTCCTACAATGAGCAGTTCTTC,CASRPSSGGSYNEQFF
TRBJ1-4,NA,TRBV3-1/TRBV3-2,NA,TGTGCCAGCAGCGCCGAGGGGGGGACTAATGAAAAACTGTTTTTT,CASSAEGGTNEKLFF
TRBJ1-4,NA,TRBV6-1,NA,TGTGCCAGCAGTGAGATTGGAGTCACTAATGAAAAACTGTTTTTT,CASSEIGVTNEKLFF
TRBJ2-2,NA,TRBV7-8,TRBD1,TGTGCCAGCAGCCTCCAGGGGGGACAGGAATCGAACACCGGGGAGCTGTTTTTT,CASSLQGGQESNTGELFF